This T cell receptor beta chain was obtained from a study of low-dose radiotherapy and immunotherapy resistance in tumors. The CDR3 spans 12 residues. V lost 5 bases and J 5 bases, leaving 9 bases between the germline ends. Primers targeting TRAV and TRBV primed first-strand cDNA, covering alpha and beta chains. TCR amplification ran 20 PCR cycles using constant-region and V-primer adapter primers. Using its own MiXCR run on the reads, TCRdb lists one record per CDR3 protein. The profile shows 65,000 to 95,000 distinct CDR3 sequences, over 15% of them singletons. This clonotype has at least ten counts. The time point is: before trial treatment. It was nivolumab, ipilimumab, aspirin, low-dose cyclophosphamide and low-dose radiotherapy that donors received. Tumors of eligible patients were advanced, solid and lacking tumor-infiltrating lymphocytes.

Sample: PBMCs, taken before treatment. The chain joins TRBV12-3 or TRBV12-4 to TRBJ2-5; a possible D gene is TRBD2 (5 bases). This receptor was identified in a male donor with prostate cancer. The chain's CDR3 is CASSRRTETQYF. CDR3 sequence (DNA): TGTGCCAGCAGTCGGAGGACGGAGACCCAGTACTTC.